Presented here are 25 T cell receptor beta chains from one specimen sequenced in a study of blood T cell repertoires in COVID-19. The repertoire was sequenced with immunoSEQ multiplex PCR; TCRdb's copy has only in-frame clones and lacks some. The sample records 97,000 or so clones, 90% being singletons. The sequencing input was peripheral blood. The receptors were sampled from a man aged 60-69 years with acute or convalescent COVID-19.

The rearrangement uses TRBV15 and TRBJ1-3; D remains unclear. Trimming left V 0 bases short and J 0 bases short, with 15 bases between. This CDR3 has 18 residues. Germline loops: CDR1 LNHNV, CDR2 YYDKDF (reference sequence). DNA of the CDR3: TGTGCCACCAGCAGAGATCGGGGAGGCACAGTCTCTGGAAACACCATATATTTT. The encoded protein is CATSRDRGGTVSGNTIYF.

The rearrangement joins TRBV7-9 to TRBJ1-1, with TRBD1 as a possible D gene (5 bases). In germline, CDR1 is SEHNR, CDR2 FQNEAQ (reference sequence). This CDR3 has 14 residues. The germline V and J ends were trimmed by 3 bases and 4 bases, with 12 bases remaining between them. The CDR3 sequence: CASSLTDWGTEAFF. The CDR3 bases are TGTGCCAGCAGCTTGACAGATTGGGGCACTGAAGCTTTCTTT.

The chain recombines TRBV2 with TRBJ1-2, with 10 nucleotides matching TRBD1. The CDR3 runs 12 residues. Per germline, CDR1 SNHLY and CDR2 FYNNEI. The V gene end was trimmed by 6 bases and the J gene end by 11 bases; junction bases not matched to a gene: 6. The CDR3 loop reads CASRGDRGEYTF. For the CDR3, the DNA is TGTGCCAGCAGGGGGGACAGGGGAGAGTACACCTTC.

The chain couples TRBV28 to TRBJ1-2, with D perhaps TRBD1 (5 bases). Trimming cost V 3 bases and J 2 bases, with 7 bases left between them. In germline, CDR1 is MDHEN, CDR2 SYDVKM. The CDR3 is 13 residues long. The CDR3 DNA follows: TGTGCCAGCAGTTTTGGGGGGAACTATGGCTACACCTTC. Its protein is CASSFGGNYGYTF.

CDR3 residues: CASSPTHNTEAFF. Written as DNA, the CDR3 is TGCGCCAGCAGCCCGACACATAACACTGAAGCTTTCTTT. J is TRBJ1-1 and V is TRBV5-1; D remains unclear. With 4 bases removed from V and 2 bases from J, the gap between germline ends came to 9 bases. This CDR3 comprises 13 residues. Per the germline V gene, CDR1 is SGHRS and CDR2 is YFSETQ. The variable domain in full, completed from reference TRBV5-1 and TRBJ1-1, reads KAGVTQTPRYLIKTRGQQVTLSCSPISGHRSVSWYQQTPGQGLQFLFEYFSETQRNKGNFPGRFSGRQFSNSRSEMNVSTLELGDSALYLCASSPTHNTEAFFGQGTRLTVV.

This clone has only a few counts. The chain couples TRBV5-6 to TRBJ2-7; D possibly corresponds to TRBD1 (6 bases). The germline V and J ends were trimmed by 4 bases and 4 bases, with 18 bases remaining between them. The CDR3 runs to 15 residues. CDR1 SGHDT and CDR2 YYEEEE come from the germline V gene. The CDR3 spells CASSRGQNVRYEQYF. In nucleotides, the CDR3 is TGTGCCAGCAGCCGAGGACAGAACGTAAGGTACGAGCAGTACTTC.

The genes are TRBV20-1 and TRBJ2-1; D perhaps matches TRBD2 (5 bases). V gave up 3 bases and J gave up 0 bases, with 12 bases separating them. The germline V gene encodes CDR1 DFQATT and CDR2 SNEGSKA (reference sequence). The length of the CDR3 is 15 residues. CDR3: CSASFPSLSYNEQFF. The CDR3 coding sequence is TGCAGTGCTAGTTTCCCTAGCCTCTCCTACAATGAGCAGTTCTTC.

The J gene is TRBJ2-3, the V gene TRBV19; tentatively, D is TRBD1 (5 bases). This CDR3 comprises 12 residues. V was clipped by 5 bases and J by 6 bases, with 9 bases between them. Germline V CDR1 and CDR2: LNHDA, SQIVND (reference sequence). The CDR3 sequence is CASSSRADTQYF. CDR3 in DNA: TGTGCCAGTAGTTCCAGGGCGGATACGCAGTATTTT.

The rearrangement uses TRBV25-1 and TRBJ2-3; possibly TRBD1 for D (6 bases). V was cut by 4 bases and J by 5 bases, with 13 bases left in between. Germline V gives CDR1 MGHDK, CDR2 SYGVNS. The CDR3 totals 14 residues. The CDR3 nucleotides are TGTGCCAGCAGTGGACACGGACAGCTAGATACGCAGTATTTT. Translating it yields CASSGHGQLDTQYF.

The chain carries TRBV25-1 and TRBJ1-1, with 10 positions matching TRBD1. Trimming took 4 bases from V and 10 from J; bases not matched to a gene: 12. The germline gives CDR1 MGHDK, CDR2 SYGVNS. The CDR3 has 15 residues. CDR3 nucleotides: TGTGCCAGCAGTGGGGGGAGACAGGGGGCCCATAGAGCTTTCTTT. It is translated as CASSGGRQGAHRAFF.

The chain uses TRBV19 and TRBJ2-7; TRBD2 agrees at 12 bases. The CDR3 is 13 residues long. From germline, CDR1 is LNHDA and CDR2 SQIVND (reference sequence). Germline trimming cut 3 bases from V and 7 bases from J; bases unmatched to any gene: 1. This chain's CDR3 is CASSMGLAGEQYF. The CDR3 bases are TGTGCCAGTAGTATGGGACTAGCGGGTGAGCAGTACTTC.

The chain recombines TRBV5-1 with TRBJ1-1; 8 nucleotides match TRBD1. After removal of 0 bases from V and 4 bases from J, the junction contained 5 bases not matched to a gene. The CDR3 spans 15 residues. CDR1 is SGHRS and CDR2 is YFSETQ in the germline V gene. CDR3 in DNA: TGCGCCAGCAGCTTGGGACAGGGGCTGGGCACTGAAGCTTTCTTT. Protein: CASSLGQGLGTEAFF.

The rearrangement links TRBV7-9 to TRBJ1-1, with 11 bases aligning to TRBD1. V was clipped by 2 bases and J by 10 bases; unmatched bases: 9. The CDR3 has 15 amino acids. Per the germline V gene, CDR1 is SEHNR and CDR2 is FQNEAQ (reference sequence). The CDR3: CASSLPGTGGRGAFF. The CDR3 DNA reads TGTGCCAGCAGCTTACCCGGGACAGGGGGACGTGGAGCTTTCTTT.

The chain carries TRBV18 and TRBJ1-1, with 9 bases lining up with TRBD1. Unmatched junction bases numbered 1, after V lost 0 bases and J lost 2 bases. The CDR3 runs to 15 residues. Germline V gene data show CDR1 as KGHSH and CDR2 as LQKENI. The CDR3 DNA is TGTGCCAGCTCACCACCGGGACAGGGTAACACTGAAGCTTTCTTT. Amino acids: CASSPPGQGNTEAFF. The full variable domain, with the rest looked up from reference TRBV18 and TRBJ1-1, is NAGVMQNPRHLVRRRGQEARLRCSPMKGHSHVYWYRQLPEEGLKFMVYLQKENIIDESGMPKERFSAEFPKEGPSILRIQQVVRGDSAAYFCASSPPGQGNTEAFFGQGTRLTVV.

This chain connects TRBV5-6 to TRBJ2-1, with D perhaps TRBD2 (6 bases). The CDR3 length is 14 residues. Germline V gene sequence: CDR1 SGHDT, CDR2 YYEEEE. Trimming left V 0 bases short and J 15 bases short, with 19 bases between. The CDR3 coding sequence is TGTGCCAGCAGCTTGGCGTTGGAGGGCGTGAGTCGGTTCTTC. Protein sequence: CASSLALEGVSRFF.

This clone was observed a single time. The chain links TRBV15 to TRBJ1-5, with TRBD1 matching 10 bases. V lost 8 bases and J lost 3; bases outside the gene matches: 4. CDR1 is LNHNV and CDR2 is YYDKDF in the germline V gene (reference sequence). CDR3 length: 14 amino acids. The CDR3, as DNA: TGTGCCACCCGGGGACAGGGGAACAATCAGCCCCAGCATTTT. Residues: CATRGQGNNQPQHF.

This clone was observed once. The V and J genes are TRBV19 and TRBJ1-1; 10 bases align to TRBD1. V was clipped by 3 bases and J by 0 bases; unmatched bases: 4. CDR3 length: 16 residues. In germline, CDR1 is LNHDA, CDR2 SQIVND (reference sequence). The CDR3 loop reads CASSIRTGGMNTEAFF. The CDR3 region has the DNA TGTGCCAGTAGTATCAGGACAGGGGGTATGAACACTGAAGCTTTCTTT.

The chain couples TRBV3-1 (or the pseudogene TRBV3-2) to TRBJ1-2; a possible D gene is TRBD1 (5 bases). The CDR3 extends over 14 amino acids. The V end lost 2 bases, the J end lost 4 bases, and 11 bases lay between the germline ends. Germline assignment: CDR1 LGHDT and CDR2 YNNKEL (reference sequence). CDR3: CASSQQQGSYGYTF. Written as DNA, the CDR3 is TGTGCCAGCAGCCAACAGCAGGGCTCCTATGGCTACACCTTC.

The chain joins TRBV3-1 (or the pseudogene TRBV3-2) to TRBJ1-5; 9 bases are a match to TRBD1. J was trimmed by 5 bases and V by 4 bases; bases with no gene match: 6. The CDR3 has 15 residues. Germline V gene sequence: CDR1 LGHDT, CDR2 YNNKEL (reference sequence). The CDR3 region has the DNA TGTGCCAGCAGCCTCGGACAGGGGCTCTATCAGCCCCAGCATTTT. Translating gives CASSLGQGLYQPQHF.

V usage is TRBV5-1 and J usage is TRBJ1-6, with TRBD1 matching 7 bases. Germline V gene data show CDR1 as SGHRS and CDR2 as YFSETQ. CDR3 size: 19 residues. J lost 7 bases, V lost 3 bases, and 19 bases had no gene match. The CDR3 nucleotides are TGCGCCAGCAGCTGGGGACAGACAGCCACCGGGACCAGGAATTCACCCCTCCACTTT. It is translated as CASSWGQTATGTRNSPLHF. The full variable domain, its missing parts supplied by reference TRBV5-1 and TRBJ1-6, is KAGVTQTPRYLIKTRGQQVTLSCSPISGHRSVSWYQQTPGQGLQFLFEYFSETQRNKGNFPGRFSGRQFSNSRSEMNVSTLELGDSALYLCASSWGQTATGTRNSPLHFGNGTRLTVT.

DNA for the CDR3: TGCGCCAGCAGCCCCCCCCTCGTCGGGACAGGGGGACGGACTGAAGCTTTCTTT. Its protein is CASSPPLVGTGGRTEAFF. The chain joins TRBV5-1 to TRBJ1-1; TRBD1 matches 11 bases. Trimming removed 4 bases from V and 5 bases from J; junction bases left unmatched: 16. Germline assignment: CDR1 SGHRS and CDR2 YFSETQ. The CDR3 totals 18 residues.

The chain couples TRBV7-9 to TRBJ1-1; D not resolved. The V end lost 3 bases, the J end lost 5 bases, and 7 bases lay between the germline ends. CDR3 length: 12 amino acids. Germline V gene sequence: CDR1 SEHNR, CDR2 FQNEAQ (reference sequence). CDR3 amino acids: CASSFGETEAFF. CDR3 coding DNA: TGTGCCAGCAGCTTTGGTGAGACTGAAGCTTTCTTT.

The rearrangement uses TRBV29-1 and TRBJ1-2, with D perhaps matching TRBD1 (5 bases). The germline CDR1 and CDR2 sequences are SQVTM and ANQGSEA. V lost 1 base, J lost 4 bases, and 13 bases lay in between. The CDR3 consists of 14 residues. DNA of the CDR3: TGCAGCGTTGAAGGACAGCCCGGGAGCTATGGCTACACCTTC. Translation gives CSVEGQPGSYGYTF.

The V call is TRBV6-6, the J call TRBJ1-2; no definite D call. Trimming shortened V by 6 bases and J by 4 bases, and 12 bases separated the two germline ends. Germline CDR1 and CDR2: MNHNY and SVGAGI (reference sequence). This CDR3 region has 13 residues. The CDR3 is CASSPDEGYGYTF. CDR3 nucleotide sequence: TGTGCCAGCAGCCCCGACGAGGGCTATGGCTACACCTTC.

For the CDR3, the DNA is TGTGCCAGCAGTGCCCATCGACCCCCGGACTTAGGCTACACTGAAGCTTTCTTT. Protein sequence: CASSAHRPPDLGYTEAFF. The chain has TRBV6-1 and TRBJ1-1; D uncertain. The V end was cut by 4 bases, the J end by 3 bases, with 24 bases between. CDR1 is MNHNS and CDR2 is SASEGT in the germline V gene. The CDR3 is made up of 18 amino acids.